This TCR beta chain was obtained from a study of blood T cells in healthy people across ages. General study results and limits: Significant beta diversity loss was already apparent by age roughly 43, declining roughly linearly.

A second about 7 to 12 cycle PCR used barcoded and J-beta primers. One entry per CDR3 protein, called by TCRdb with MiXCR from the 5' RACE reads. The table includes about 1.4 million distinct CDR3 sequences, 45% to 70% detected once. CDR1 is MGHRA, CDR2 YSYEKL, per germline. Trimming shortened V by 1 base and J by 3 bases, and 12 bases separated the two germline ends. This CDR3 spans 15 amino acids. Ranging in age from about 6 to 100, the donors were healthy Caucasian individuals from Russia. PBMCs, at least 7 million per sample, were isolated. Of note for this clonotype: Its cognate antigen is unknown.

The receptor's source is a man aged 18 to 30 in good health. Sequencing was carried out using blood. This rearrangement joins TRBV4-1 to TRBJ1-2; tentatively, D is TRBD1 (5 bases). The CDR3 nucleotides read TGCGCCAGCAGCCAAGGTGGGGGACTGGACTATGGCTACACCTTC. Translating gives CASSQGGGLDYGYTF.